This TCR beta chain was recovered during a study of T cell clonality in common variable immunodeficiency. This clone was counted many times. The read stops 3 residues short of the end of the CDR3; the missing end is completed from the germline J gene. Using immunoSEQ multiplex PCR, the repertoire was profiled, and TCRdb retains in-frame clones only, with some absent. The profile covers about 60,000 clones, none occurring a single time. With 4 bases clipped from V and 1 base from J, the junction kept 5 bases outside the gene matches. The germline V gene encodes CDR1 SEHNR and CDR2 FQNEAQ (reference sequence). This CDR3 region has 15 residues.

This chain joins TRBV7-9 and TRBJ2-7; 9 bases match TRBD1. Specimen: peripheral blood mononuclear cells. The sequence derives from a person aged 18-70 years in good health. The CDR3 spells CASSSDRGGSYEQYF. CDR3 DNA (partial): TGTGCCAGCAGCTCAGACAGGGGGGGATCCTACGAG.